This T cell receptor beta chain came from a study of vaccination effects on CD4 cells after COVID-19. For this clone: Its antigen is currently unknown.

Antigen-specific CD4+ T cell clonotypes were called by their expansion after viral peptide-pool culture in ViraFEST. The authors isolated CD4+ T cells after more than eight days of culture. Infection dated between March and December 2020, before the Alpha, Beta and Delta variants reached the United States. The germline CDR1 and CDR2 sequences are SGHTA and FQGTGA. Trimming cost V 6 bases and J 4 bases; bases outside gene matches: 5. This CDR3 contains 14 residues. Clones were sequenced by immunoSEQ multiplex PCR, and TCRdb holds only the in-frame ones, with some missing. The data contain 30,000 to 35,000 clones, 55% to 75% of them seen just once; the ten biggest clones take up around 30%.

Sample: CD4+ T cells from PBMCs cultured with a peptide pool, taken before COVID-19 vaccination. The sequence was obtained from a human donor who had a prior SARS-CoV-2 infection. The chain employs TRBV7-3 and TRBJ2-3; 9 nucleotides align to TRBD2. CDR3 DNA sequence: TGTGCCAGCAGGAGGACTAGCGAAGCAGATACGCAGTATTTT. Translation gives CASRRTSEADTQYF.